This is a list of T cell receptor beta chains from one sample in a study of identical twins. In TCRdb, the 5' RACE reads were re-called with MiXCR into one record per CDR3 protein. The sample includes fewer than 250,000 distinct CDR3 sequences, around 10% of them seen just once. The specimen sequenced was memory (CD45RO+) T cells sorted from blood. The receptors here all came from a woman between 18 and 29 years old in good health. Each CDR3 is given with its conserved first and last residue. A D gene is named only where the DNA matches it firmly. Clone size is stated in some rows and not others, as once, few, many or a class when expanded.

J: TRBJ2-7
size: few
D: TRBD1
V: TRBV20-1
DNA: TGCAGTGTTCGACAGGGCGTCCACGAGCAGTACTTC
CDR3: CSVRQGVHEQYF

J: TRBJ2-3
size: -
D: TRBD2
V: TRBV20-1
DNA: TGCAGTGCTAGCGCGGGGGGGCAAACAGATACGCAGTATTTT
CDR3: CSASAGGQTDTQYF

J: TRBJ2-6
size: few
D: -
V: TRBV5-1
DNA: TGCGCCAGCAGCCCCGAGAGGTCCGGGGCCAACGTCCTGACTTTC
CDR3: CASSPERSGANVLTF

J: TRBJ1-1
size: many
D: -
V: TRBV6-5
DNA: TGTGCCAGCAGCCTTAGGGGAGCTGAAGCTTTCTTT
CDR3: CASSLRGAEAFF

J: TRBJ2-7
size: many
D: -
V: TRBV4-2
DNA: TGTGCCAGCAGCCAAGAGCCCGTCTACGAGCAGTACTTC
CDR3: CASSQEPVYEQYF

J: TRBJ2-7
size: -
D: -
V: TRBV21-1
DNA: TGTGCCAGCAGCAAAGGAACCCCCTCTAGCCCGAGACCCTGCGAGCAGTACTTC
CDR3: CASSKGTPSSPRPCEQYF

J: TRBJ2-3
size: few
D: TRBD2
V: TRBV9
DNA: TGTGCCAGCAGCGTAGGAGCGGGGGGCCGCAGCACAGATACGCAGTATTTT
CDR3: CASSVGAGGRSTDTQYF

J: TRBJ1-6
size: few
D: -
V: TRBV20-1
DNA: TGCAGTGCTAGAGATGAACCCAGTTCACCCCTCCACTTT
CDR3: CSARDEPSSPLHF

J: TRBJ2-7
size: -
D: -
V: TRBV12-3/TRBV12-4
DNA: TGTGCCAGCAGTTTTCGGCCCCAGCTGGGCGAGCAGTACTTC
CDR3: CASSFRPQLGEQYF

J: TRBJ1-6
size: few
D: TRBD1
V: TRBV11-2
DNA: TGTGCCAGCAGCTCGACAGGGGTAGTCAGTTCACCCCTCCACTTT
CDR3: CASSSTGVVSSPLHF

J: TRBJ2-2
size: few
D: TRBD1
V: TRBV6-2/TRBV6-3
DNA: TGTGCCAGCCTCACAGGGGATCGGAACACCGGGGAGCTGTTTTTT
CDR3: CASLTGDRNTGELFF

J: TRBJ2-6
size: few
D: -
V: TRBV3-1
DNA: TGTGCCAGCAGCCAAGTCGCGCGTTCAGCAGGGGCCAACGTCCTGACTTTC
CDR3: CASSQVARSAGANVLTF

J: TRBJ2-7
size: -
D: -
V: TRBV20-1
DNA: TGCAGTGCTAGGAGGGGCAGGGGCCCCTACGAGCAGTACTTC
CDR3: CSARRGRGPYEQYF

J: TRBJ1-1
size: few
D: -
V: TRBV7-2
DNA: TGTGCCAGCTACCTGGGGGGTTTCAACACTGAAGCTTTCTTT
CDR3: CASYLGGFNTEAFF

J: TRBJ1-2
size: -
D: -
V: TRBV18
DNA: TGTGCCAGCTCCAATTCCCGGGACATCAACTATGGCTACACCTTC
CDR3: CASSNSRDINYGYTF